This entry concerns a single TCR beta chain. V lost 2 bases to trimming and J lost 4 bases, with 12 bases between them. The germline gives CDR1 MNHNS, CDR2 SASEGT. CDR3 length equals 15 residues. The data were taken from a study of control samples from healthy donors and cancer patients. The table came from immunoSEQ multiplex PCR; TCRdb's copy has only in-frame clones and leaves some out. The table lists over 120,000 clones, about 93% of them singletons, with 12% to 15% in the top ten. The sequenced sample consisted of PBMCs. The origin of this receptor is a man aged 60-69 years with colorectal cancer. The V and J genes are TRBV6-1 and TRBJ1-3; D is possibly TRBD1 (6 bases). The CDR3 sequence: CASSELRGQGNTIYF. CDR3 coding DNA: TGTGCCAGCAGTGAACTTCGGGGGCAGGGAAACACCATATATTTT.